The 3 T cell receptor beta chains in this list originate from one sample, sequenced in a study of T cells in Graves' hyperthyroidism and ophthalmopathy. Researchers amplified the TCR beta CDR3 regions from RNA transcripts. When the TCR CDR3 underwent first-round RT-PCR, the HTBI primer set was used. TCRdb used MiXCR to reprocess the multiplex PCR reads, holding one entry per CDR3 protein. This table has approximately 620,000 distinct CDR3 sequences, about 14% appearing once. The specimen sequenced was blood. These receptors originate from a woman in her 30s with Graves' hyperthyroidism that later progressed to Graves' ophthalmopathy.

This clonotype was detected many times. The rearrangement links TRBV6-1 to TRBJ2-3; perhaps D is TRBD1 or TRBD2 (5 bases each). Trimming removed 11 bases at V and 0 bases at J, with 12 bases between. The germline CDR1 and CDR2 sequences are MNHNS and SASEGT. CDR3 length: 13 residues. The CDR3 protein is CAGQRDSTDTQYF. The CDR3 DNA sequence: TGTGCCGGCCAACGGGACAGCACAGATACGCAGTATTTT.

Here the CDR3 DNA reads TGTGCCAACAGCCCCACAGACAGGGCACAGACCCAGTACTTC. Protein sequence: CANSPTDRAQTQYF. The chain uses TRBV12-3 or TRBV12-4 and TRBJ2-5; TRBD1 aligns across 7 bases. The CDR3 length is 14 residues. V was pared by 10 bases and J by 6 bases, with 14 bases of the junction left unmatched.

This clonotype showed up just a few times. V usage is TRBV29-1 and J usage is TRBJ2-7, with a weak D call TRBD1 (5 bases). Germline V gene sequence: CDR1 SQVTM, CDR2 ANQGSEA. V gave up 6 bases and J gave up 2 bases, with 14 bases separating them. The CDR3 covers 13 residues. This chain's CDR3 is CSVAGDRAYEQYF. The CDR3 DNA is TGCAGCGTGGCCGGCGACAGAGCCTACGAGCAGTACTTC.